This TCR beta chain originates from a study of shared clonotypes between healthy human individuals. Regarding the study as a whole: Naive subsets, compared against memory subsets, generally had larger estimated richness values.

Looked up from germline, CDR1 is MNHEY and CDR2 is SMNVEV (reference sequence). The CDR3 sequence is 14 residues long. The V and J ends lost 3 bases and 2 bases, in that order; junction bases with no gene match: 2. Method: immunoSEQ multiplex PCR; TCRdb's copy keeps in-frame clones and lacks some. The sample lists about 1,800,000 clones, roughly 95% occurring once. The naive CD8 population came from CD45RO-negative cells selected for CCR7, without terminally differentiated effector memory CD45RA+ cells. Every donor was a Caucasian adult from Nashville, Tennessee. This clone has just one count. Its antigen is unknown. Other DNA sequences from this sample encode an identical CDR3 as well.

The chain employs TRBV27 and TRBJ2-7; 9 nucleotides match TRBD2. The clonotype comes from a man between 18 and 35 years old in good health. What was sequenced was naive CD8+ T cells sorted from blood. The DNA for the CDR3 is TGTGCCAGCAGTTTGGGGACTAGCACCTACGAGCAGTACTTC. It encodes CASSLGTSTYEQYF.